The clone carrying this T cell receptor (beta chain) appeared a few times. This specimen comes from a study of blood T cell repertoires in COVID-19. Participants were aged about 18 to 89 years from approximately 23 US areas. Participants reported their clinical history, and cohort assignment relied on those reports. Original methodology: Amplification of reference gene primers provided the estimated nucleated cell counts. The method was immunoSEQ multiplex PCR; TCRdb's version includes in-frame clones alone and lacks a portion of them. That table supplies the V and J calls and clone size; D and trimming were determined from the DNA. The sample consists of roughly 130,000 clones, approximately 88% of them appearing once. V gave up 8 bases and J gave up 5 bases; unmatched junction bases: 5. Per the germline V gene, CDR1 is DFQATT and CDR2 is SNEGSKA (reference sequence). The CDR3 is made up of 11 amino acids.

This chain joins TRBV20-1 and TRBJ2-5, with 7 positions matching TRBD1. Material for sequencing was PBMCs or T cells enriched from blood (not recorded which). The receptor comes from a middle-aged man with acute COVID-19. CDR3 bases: TGCAGTCGAGGACAGGCCGAGACCCAGTACTTC. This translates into CSRGQAETQYF.